The T cell receptor (beta chain) under discussion was sequenced for a study of blood T cell repertoires in COVID-19. Study background: Sites across the United States, Italy and Spain contributed samples from acute and convalescent COVID-19. T cells, B-cell-depleted T cells, or PBMCs provided the cDNA or gDNA that served as material.

CDR3 size: 15 residues. The germline V gene encodes CDR1 MNHEY and CDR2 SVGAGI. Trimming took off 6 bases at V and 1 base at J, with 15 bases between the two ends. This clone has just a few counts. The authors' processing: Estimation of nucleated cell counts relied on the amplification of reference gene primers. Assay: immunoSEQ multiplex PCR; the TCRdb copy retains only in-frame clones and omits some. The V and J calls and clone size come from that table; D and trimming were worked out from the DNA. Counted here are about 180,000 clones, approximately 88% occurring once; the ten biggest clones make up 4% to 5%.

V and J are TRBV6-5 and TRBJ1-1; D unresolved. The source of this sequence is a young woman with acute or convalescent COVID-19. The sequenced material came from peripheral blood. The chain's CDR3 is CASRLTGLSNTEAFF. CDR3 DNA sequence: TGTGCCAGCAGACTAACTGGACTGTCGAACACTGAAGCTTTCTTT.